Below are 8 T cell receptor beta chains sequenced from a single sample in a study of Graves' ophthalmopathy and Graves' hyperthyroidism. RNA transcripts were the source from which TCR beta CDR3 regions were amplified. HTBI primers were used in a first-round RT-PCR, which preceded a second-round multiplex PCR. TCRdb re-called the multiplex PCR reads through MiXCR, storing one row per CDR3 protein. The sample contains over 150,000 distinct CDR3 sequences, under 40% of which appear only once. Input material: peripheral blood. These receptors all stem from a woman in her forties with Graves' ophthalmopathy.

This clonotype was observed at least ten times. The rearrangement joins TRBV20-1 to TRBJ1-5, with 7 bases identical to TRBD1. There are 14 residues in the CDR3. Germline V gene lookup returns CDR1 DFQATT and CDR2 SNEGSKA (reference sequence). The DNA of the CDR3 is TGCAGCTACAACAGGGGACTAGACAATCAGCCCCAGCATTTT. Its protein is CSYNRGLDNQPQHF.

The chain combines TRBV28 with TRBJ2-7, with a tentative D call TRBD1 (7 bases). This CDR3 region has 14 residues. V was pared by 5 bases and J by 5 bases, with 16 bases between. Germline loops: CDR1 MDHEN, CDR2 SYDVKM. The CDR3 sequence is CASSVYRGLDEQYF. In DNA form, the CDR3 reads TGTGCCAGCAGTGTTTACAGGGGACTTGACGAGCAGTACTTC.

In this sample, this clonotype turned up many times. The gene calls are TRBV19 and TRBJ2-7; the match to TRBD1 covers 7 bases. The CDR3 length is 15 residues. The junction had 7 bases not matched to a gene; V was cut back by 4 bases and J by 1 base. Germline CDR1 reads LNHDA; CDR2 reads SQIVND (reference sequence). This chain's CDR3 is CASSTGGTASYEQYF. The CDR3 DNA sequence: TGTGCCAGTAGTACCGGTGGGACAGCATCCTACGAGCAGTACTTC.

This rearrangement joins TRBV12-3 or TRBV12-4 to TRBJ1-1, with 8 bases that match TRBD1. The length of the CDR3 is 17 residues. Unmatched junction bases numbered 17, after V lost 8 bases and J lost 3 bases. The CDR3 reads CASPNCGDRTTHTEAFF. CDR3 bases: TGTGCCAGCCCCAATTGCGGGGACAGGACTACACACACTGAAGCTTTCTTT.

V gene TRBV24-1 combines with J gene TRBJ2-2, with D possibly being TRBD1 (6 bases). V lost 5 bases, J lost 4 bases, and 16 bases lay in between. The CDR3 sequence is 16 residues long. CDR1 and CDR2 (germline): KGHDR, SFDVKD. CDR3 sequence reads: CATSGVSTGRTGELFF. CDR3 DNA sequence: TGTGCCACCAGTGGAGTTAGCACAGGGCGCACCGGGGAGCTGTTTTTT.

The rearrangement links TRBV28 to TRBJ1-2; D unresolved. The CDR3 extends over 14 amino acids. Germline CDR1 is MDHEN and CDR2 is SYDVKM. V was trimmed by 1 base and J by 4 bases, leaving 10 bases between them. The CDR3 DNA reads as TGTGCCAGCAGTTTATACGAGTCCAGCTATGGCTACACCTTC. Translated: CASSLYESSYGYTF.

The chain couples TRBV20-1 to TRBJ1-2; TRBD1 is a possible D gene (6 bases). The CDR3 is made up of 13 amino acids. Germline V CDR1 and CDR2: DFQATT, SNEGSKA (reference sequence). The V end was cut by 0 bases, the J end by 14 bases, with 19 bases between. CDR3 in amino acids: CSARDPAGVFQTF. In nucleotides, the CDR3 is TGCAGTGCTAGAGATCCGGCAGGGGTTTTCCAGACCTTC.

This clonotype was counted many times. CDR3 coding DNA: TGTGCCAGCAGTTACTCGGGGGGGGGTAACACCGGGGAGCTGTTTTTT. Encoded protein: CASSYSGGGNTGELFF. V gene TRBV6-5 combines with J gene TRBJ2-2; TRBD2 aligns across 7 bases. The germline CDR1 and CDR2 sequences are MNHEY and SVGAGI. The CDR3 runs 16 residues. The V and J ends lost 0 bases and 2 bases, in that order; junction bases with no gene match: 3.